This T cell receptor beta chain derives from a study of T cells in narcolepsy. Generated by immunoSEQ multiplex PCR, the TCRdb table keeps only in-frame clones and is missing some. The table records about 35,000 clones, around 80% of them present only once. This CDR3 region has 15 residues. V was pared by 0 bases and J by 5 bases, with 12 bases between. Germline V lookup: CDR1 LNHDA, CDR2 SQIVND (reference sequence). This TCR derives from a human donor in good health. The rearrangement links TRBV19 to TRBJ2-3; D not certain. The sequenced material came from memory (CD45RA-) CD4+ T cells from blood. CDR3 coding DNA: TGTGCCAGTAGTATAGATTATCTGGGTAGAGATACGCAGTATTTT. This sequence encodes CASSIDYLGRDTQYF.